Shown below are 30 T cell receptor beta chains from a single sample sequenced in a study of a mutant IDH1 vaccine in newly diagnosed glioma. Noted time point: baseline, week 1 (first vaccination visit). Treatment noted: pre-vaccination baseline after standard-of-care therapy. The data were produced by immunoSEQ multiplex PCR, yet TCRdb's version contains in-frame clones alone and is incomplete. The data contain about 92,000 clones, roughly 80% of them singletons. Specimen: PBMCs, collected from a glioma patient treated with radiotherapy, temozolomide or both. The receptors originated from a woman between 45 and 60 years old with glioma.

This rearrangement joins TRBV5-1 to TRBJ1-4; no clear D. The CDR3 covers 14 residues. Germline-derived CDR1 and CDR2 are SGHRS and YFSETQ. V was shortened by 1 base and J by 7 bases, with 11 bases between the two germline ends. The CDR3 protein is CASSLLGSSEKLFF. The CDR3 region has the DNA TGCGCCAGCAGCTTGCTGGGCTCGAGTGAAAAACTGTTTTTT.

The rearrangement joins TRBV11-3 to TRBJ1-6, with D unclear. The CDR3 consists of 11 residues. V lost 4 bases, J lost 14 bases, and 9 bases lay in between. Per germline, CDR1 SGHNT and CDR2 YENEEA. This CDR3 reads CASSSVSTLHF. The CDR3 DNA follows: TGTGCCAGCAGCTCGGTGTCCACCCTCCACTTT.

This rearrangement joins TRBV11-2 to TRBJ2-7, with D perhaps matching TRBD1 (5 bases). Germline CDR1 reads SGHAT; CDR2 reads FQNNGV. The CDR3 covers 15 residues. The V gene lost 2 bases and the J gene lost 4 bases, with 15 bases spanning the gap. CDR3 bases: TGTGCCAGCAGCTTACAGGGTACCCTCGGGTACGAGCAGTACTTC. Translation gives CASSLQGTLGYEQYF.

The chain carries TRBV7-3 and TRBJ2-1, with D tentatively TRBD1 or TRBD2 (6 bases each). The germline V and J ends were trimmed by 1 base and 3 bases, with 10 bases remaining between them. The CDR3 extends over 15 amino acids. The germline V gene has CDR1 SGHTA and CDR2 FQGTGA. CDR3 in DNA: TGTGCCAGCAGCTTAAAAGGGGGGCTCTACAATGAGCAGTTCTTC. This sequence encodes CASSLKGGLYNEQFF.

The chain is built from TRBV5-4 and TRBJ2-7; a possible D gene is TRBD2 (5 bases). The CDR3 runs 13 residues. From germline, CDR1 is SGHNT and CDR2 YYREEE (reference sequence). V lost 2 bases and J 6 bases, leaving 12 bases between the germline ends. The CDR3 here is CASSFFLEGEQYF. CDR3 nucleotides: TGTGCCAGCAGCTTCTTCTTAGAGGGCGAGCAGTACTTC.

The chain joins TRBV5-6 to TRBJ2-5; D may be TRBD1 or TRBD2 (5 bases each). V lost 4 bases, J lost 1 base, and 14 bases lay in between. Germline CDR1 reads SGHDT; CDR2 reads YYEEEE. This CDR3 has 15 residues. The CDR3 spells CASSLMTGTQETQYF. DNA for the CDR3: TGTGCCAGCAGCCTCATGACGGGGACCCAAGAGACCCAGTACTTC.

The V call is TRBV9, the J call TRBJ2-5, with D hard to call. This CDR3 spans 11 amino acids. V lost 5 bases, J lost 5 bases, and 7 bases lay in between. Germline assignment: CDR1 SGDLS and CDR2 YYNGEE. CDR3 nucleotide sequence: TGTGCCAGCAGTATCTCGGAGACCCAGTACTTC. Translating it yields CASSISETQYF.

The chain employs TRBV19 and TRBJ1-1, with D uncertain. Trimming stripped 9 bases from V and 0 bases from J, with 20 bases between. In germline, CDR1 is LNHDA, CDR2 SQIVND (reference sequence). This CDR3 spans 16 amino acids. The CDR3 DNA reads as TGTGCCAGCAGACCGGGTTCTCTCAACATGAACACTGAAGCTTTCTTT. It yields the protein CASRPGSLNMNTEAFF.

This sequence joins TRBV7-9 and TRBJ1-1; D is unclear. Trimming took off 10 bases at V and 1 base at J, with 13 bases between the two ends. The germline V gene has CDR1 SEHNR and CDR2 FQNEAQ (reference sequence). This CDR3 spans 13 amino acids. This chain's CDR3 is CATIRRTNTEAFF. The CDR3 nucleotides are TGTGCCACTATCCGACGTACGAACACTGAAGCTTTCTTT.

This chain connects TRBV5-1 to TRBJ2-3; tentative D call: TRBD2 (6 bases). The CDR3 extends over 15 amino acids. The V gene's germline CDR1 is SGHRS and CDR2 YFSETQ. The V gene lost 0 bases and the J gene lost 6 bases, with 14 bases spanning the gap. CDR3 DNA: TGCGCCAGCAGCTTGGACGGGGGTCCCCGGGATACGCAGTATTTT. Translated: CASSLDGGPRDTQYF.

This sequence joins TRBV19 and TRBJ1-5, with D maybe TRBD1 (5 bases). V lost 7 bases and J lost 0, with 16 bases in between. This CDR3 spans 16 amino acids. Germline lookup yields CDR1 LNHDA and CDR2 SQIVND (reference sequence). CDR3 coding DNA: TGTGCCAGTAAAGGGCAGGGCCTTTATAGCAATCAGCCCCAGCATTTT. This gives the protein CASKGQGLYSNQPQHF.

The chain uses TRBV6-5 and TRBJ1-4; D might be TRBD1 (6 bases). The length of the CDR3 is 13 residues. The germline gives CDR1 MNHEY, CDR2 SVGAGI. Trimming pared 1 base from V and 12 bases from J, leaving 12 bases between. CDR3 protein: CASSYFSGAELFF. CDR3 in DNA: TGTGCCAGCAGTTACTTTTCAGGGGCTGAACTGTTTTTT.

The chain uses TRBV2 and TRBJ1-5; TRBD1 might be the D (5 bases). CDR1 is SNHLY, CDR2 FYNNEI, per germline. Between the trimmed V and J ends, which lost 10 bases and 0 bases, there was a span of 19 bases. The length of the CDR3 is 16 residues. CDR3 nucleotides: TGTGCCACGAAAGGGGTAGGTCCTTATAGCAATCAGCCCCAGCATTTT. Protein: CATKGVGPYSNQPQHF.

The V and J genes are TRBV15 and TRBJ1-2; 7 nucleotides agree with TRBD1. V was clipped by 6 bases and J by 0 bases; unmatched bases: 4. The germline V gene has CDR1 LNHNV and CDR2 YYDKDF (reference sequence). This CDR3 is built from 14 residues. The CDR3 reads CATRRDRANYGYTF. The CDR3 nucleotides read TGTGCCACCAGACGGGACAGAGCTAACTATGGCTACACCTTC.

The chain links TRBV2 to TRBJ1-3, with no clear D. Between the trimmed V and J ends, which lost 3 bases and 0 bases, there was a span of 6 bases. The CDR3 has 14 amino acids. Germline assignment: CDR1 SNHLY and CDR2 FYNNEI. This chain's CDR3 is CASSDSSSGNTIYF. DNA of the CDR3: TGTGCCAGCAGTGACAGTAGCTCTGGAAACACCATATATTTT.

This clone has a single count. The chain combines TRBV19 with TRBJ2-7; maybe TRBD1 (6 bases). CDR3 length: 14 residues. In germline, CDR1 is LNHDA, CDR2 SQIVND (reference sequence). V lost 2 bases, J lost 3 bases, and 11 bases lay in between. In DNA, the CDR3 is TGTGCCAGTAGTATACTACAGGGCGGCTACGAGCAGTACTTC. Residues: CASSILQGGYEQYF.

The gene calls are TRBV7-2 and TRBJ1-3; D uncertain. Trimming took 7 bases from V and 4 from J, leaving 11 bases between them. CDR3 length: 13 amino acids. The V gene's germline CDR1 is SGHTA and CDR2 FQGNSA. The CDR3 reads CASTPGAGNTIYF. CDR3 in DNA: TGTGCCAGCACCCCCGGAGCCGGAAACACCATATATTTT.

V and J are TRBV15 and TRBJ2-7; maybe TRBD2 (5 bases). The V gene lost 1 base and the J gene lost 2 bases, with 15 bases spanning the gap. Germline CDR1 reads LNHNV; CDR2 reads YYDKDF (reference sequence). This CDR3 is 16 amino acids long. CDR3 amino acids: CATSRAGNSHPYEQYF. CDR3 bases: TGTGCCACCAGCAGAGCGGGGAACAGTCATCCCTACGAGCAGTACTTC.

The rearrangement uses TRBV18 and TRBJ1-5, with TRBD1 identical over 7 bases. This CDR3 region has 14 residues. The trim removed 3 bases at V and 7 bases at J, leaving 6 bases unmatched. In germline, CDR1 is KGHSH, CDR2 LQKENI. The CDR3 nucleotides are TGTGCCAGCTCACCGGGCAGGGGGGAACAGCCCCAGCATTTT. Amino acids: CASSPGRGEQPQHF.

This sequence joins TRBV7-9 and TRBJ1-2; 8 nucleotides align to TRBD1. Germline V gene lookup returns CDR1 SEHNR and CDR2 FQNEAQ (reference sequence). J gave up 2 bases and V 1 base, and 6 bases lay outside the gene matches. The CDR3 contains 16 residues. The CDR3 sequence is CASSLGGTGENYGYTF. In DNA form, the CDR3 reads TGTGCCAGCAGCTTAGGAGGGACAGGCGAGAACTATGGCTACACCTTC. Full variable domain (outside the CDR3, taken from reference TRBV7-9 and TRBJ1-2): DTGVSQNPRHKITKRGQNVTFRCDPISEHNRLYWYRQTLGQGPEFLTYFQNEAQLEKSRLLSDRFSAERPKGSFSTLEIQRTEQGDSAMYLCASSLGGTGENYGYTFGSGTRLTVV.

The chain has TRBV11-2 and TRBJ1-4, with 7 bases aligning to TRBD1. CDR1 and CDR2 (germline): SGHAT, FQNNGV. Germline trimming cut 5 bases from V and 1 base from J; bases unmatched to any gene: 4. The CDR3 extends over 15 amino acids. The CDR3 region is CASSVQGGTNEKLFF. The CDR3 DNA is TGTGCCAGCAGCGTTCAGGGGGGAACTAATGAAAAACTGTTTTTT.

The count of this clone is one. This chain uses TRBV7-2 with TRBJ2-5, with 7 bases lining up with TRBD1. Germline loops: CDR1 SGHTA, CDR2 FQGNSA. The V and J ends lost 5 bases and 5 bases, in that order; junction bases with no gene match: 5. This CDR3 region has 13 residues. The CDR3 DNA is TGTGCCAGCAGCAAAGACAGGGAGGAGACCCAGTACTTC. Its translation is CASSKDREETQYF.

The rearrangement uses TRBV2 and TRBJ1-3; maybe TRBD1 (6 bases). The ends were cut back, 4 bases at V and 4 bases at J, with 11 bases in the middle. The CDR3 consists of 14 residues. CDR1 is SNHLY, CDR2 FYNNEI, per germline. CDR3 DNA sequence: TGTGCCAGCAGTGTGGGGGCGCAGGGAAACACCATATATTTT. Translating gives CASSVGAQGNTIYF.

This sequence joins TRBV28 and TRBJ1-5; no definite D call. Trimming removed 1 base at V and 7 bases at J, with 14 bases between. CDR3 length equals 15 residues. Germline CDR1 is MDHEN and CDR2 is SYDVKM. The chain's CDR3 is CASSLSLGLRQPQHF. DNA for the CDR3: TGTGCCAGCAGTTTATCCCTAGGCCTGAGGCAGCCCCAGCATTTT.

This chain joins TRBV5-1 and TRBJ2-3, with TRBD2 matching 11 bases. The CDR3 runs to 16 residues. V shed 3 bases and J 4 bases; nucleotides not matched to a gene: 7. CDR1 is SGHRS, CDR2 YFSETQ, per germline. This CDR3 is CASSSLAGGTADTQYF. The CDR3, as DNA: TGCGCCAGCAGCTCGTTAGCGGGGGGGACAGCAGATACGCAGTATTTT.

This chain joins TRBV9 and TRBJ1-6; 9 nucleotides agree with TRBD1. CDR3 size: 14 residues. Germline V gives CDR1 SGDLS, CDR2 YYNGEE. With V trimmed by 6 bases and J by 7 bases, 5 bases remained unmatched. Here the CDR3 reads CASTLGQGNSPLHF. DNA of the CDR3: TGTGCCAGCACCCTCGGACAGGGGAATTCACCCCTCCACTTT.

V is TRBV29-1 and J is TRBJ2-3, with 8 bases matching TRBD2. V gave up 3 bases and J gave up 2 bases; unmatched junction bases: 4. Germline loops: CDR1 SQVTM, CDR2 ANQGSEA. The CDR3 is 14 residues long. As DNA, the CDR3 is TGCAGCGTTGACAGCGGGGGCGCCACAGATACGCAGTATTTT. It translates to CSVDSGGATDTQYF.

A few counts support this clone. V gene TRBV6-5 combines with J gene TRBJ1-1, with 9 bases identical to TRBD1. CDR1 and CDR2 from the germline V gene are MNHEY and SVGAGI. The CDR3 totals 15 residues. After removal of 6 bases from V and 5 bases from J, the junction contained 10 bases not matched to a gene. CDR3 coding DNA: TGTGCCAGCAGAAGGGGACAGGGCGGTTGGACTGAAGCTTTCTTT. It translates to CASRRGQGGWTEAFF.

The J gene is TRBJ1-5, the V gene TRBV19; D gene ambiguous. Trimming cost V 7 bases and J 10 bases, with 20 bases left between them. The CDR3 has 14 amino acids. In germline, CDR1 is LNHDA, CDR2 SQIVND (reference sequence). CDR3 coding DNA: TGTGCCAGTACCCCTTCGATCAACCAGATACCCCAGCATTTT. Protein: CASTPSINQIPQHF.

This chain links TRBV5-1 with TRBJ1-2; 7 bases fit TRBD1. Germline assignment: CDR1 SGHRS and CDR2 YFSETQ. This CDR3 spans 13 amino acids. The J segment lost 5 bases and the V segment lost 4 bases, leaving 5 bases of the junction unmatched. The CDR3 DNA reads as TGCGCCAGCAGCCCCGGGACAGAGTATGGCTACACCTTC. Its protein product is CASSPGTEYGYTF.